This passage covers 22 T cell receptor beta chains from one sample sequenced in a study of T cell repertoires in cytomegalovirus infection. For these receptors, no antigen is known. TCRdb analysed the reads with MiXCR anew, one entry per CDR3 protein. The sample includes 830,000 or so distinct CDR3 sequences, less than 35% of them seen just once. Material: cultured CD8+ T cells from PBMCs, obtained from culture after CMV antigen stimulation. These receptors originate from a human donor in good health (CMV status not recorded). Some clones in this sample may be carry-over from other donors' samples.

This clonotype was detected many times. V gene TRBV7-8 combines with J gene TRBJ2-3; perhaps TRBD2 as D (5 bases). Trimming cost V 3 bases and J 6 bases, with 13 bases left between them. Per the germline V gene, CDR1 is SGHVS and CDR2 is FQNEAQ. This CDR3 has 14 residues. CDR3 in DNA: TGTGCCAGCAGCTTGGTAAGGGTAGCGGATACGCAGTATTTT. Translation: CASSLVRVADTQYF.

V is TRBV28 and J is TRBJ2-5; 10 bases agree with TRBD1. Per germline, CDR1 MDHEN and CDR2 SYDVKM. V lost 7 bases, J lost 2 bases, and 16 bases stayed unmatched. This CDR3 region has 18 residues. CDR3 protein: CASINFPSDRGEQETQYF. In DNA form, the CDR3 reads TGTGCCAGCATCAATTTCCCCTCGGACAGGGGGGAGCAAGAGACCCAGTACTTC.

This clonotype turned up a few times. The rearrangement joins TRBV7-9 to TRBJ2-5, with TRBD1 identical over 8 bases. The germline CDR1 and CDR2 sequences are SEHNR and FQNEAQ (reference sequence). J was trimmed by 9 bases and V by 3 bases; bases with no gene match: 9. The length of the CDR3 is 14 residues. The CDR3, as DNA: TGTGCCAGCAGCTTTTTGGACAGGGAGAGAGCCCAGTACTTC. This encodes CASSFLDRERAQYF.

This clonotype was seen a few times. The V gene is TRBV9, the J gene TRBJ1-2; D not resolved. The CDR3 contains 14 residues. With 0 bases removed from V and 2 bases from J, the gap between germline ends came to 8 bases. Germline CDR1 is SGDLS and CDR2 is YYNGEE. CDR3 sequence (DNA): TGTGCCAGCAGCGTAGGAAGAACAAACTATGGCTACACCTTC. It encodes CASSVGRTNYGYTF.

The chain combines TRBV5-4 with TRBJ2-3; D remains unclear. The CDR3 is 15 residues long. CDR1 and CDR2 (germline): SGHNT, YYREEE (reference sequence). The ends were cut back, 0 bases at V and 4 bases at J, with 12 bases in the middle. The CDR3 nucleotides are TGTGCCAGCAGCTTGGTGGGAACACCGCCAGATACGCAGTATTTT. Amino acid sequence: CASSLVGTPPDTQYF.

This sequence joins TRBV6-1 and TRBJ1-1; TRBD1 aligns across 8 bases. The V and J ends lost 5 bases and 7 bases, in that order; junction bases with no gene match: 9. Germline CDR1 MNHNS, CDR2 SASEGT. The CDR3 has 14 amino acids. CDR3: CASSYRTGLREAFF. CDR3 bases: TGTGCCAGCAGTTACCGGACAGGGTTGCGTGAAGCTTTCTTT.

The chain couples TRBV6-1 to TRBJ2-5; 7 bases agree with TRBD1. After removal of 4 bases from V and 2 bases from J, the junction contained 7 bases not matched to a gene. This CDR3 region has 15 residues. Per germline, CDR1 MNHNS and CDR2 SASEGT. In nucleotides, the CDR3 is TGTGCCAGCAGTGCGCTGACAGGGTCGCAAGAGACCCAGTACTTC. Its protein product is CASSALTGSQETQYF.

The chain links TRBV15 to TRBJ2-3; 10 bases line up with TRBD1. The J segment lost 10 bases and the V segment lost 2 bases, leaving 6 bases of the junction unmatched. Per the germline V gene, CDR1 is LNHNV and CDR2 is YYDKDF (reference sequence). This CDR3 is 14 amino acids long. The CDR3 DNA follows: TGTGCCACCAGCAGACCTGGGACAGGGGAGGCGCAGTATTTT. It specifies CATSRPGTGEAQYF.

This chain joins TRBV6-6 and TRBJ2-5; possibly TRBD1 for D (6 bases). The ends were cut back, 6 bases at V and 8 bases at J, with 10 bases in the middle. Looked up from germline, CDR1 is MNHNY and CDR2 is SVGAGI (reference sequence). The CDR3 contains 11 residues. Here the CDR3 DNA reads TGTGCCAGCAGAACAGGGCAAACCCAGTACTTC. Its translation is CASRTGQTQYF.

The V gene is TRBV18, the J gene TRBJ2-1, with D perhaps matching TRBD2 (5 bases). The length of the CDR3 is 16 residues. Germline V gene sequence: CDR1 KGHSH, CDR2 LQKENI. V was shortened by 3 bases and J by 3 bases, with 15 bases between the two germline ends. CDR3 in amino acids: CASSPPTGSNYNEQFF. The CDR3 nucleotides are TGTGCCAGCTCACCCCCCACGGGGAGTAACTACAATGAGCAGTTCTTC.

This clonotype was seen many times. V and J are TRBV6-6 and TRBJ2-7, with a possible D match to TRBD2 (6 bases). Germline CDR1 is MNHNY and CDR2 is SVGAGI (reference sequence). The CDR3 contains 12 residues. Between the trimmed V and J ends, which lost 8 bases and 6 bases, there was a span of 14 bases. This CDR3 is CASAAGGGEQYF. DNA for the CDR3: TGTGCCAGCGCCGCCGGGGGTGGCGAGCAGTACTTC.

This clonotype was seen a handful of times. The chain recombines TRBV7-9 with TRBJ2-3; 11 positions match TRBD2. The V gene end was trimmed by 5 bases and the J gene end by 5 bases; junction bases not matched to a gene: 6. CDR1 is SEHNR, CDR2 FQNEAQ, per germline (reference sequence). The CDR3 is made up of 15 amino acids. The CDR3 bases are TGTGCCAGCAGCACGACTAGCGGGGCGGAAGATACGCAGTATTTT. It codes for CASSTTSGAEDTQYF.

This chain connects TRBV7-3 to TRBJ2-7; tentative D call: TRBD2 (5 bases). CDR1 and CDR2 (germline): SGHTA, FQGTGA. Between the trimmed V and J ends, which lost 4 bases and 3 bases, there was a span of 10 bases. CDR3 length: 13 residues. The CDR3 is CASSSRTGYEQYV. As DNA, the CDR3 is TGTGCCAGCAGCTCGAGGACTGGCTACGAGCAGTACGTC.

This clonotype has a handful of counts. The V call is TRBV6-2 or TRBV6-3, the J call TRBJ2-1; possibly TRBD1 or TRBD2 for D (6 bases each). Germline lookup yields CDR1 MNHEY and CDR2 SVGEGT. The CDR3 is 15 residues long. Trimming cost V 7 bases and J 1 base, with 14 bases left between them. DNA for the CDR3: TGTGCCAGCACCACCCGGGGGCCGTCCTACAATGAGCAGTTCTTC. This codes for CASTTRGPSYNEQFF.

The CDR3 here is CASTKRQGNPGELFF. CDR3 bases: TGTGCCAGCACCAAGCGACAGGGAAATCCCGGGGAGCTGTTTTTT. This chain connects TRBV12-3 or TRBV12-4 to TRBJ2-2; 7 nucleotides line up with TRBD1. The length of the CDR3 is 15 residues. V shed 7 bases, J shed 6 bases, and the junction held 11 bases outside the gene matches.

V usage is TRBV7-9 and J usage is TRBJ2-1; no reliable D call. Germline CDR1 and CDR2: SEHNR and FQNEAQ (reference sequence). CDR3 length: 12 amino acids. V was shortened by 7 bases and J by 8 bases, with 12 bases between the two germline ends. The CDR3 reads CASTVSRDEQFF. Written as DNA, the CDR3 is TGTGCCAGCACCGTTAGTAGGGATGAGCAGTTCTTC.

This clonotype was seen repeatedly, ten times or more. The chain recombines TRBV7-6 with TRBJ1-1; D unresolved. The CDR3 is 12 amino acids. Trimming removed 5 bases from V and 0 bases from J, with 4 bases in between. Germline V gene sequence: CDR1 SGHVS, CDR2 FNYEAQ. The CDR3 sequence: CASSNLNTEAFF. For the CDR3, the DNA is TGTGCCAGCAGCAATTTGAACACTGAAGCTTTCTTT.

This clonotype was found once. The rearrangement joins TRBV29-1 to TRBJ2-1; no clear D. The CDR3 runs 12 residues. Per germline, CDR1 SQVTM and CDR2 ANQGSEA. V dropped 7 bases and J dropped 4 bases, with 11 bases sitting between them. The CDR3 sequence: CSAPFTYNEQFF. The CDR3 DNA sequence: TGCAGCGCCCCATTCACTTACAATGAGCAGTTCTTC.

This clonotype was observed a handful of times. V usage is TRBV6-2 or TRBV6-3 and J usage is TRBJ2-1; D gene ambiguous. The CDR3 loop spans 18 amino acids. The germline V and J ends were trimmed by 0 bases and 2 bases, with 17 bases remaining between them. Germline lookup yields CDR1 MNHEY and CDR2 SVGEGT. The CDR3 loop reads CASSYSKSVKTPYNEQFF. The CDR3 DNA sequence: TGTGCCAGCAGTTACTCGAAATCGGTGAAAACCCCCTACAATGAGCAGTTCTTC.

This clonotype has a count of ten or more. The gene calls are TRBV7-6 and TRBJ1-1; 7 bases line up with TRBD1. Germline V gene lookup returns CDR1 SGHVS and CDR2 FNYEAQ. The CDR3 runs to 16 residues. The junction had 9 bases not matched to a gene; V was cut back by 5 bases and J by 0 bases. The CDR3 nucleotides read TGTGCCAGCAGCACTAGACAGGGTCCTATGAACACTGAAGCTTTCTTT. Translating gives CASSTRQGPMNTEAFF.

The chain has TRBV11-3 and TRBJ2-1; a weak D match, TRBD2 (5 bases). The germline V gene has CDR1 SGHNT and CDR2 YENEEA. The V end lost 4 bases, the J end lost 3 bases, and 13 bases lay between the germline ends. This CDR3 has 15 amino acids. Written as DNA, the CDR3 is TGTGCCAGCAGCTCCGAGGGTGGAGGCTACAATGAGCAGTTCTTC. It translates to CASSSEGGGYNEQFF.

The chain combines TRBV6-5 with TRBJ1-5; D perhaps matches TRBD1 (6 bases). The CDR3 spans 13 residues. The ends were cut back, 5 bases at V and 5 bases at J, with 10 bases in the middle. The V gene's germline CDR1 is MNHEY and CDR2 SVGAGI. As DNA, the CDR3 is TGTGCCAGCAGTCAACAGGGTTATCAGCCCCAGCATTTT. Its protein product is CASSQQGYQPQHF.